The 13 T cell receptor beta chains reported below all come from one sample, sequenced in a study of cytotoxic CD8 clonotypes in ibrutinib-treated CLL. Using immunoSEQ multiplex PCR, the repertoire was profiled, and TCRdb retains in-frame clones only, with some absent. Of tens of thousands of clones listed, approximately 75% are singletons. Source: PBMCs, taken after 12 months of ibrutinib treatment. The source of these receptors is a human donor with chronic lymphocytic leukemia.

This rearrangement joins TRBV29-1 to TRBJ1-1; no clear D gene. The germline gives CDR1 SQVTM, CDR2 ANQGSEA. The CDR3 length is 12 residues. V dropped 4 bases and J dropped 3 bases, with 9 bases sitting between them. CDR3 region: CSVAQRYTEAFF. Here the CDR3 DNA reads TGCAGCGTTGCTCAGCGGTACACTGAAGCTTTCTTT. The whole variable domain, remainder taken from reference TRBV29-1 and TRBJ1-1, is SAVISQKPSRDICQRGTSLTIQCQVDSQVTMMFWYRQQPGQSLTLIATANQGSEATYESGFVIDKFPISRPNLTFSTLTVSNMSPEDSSIYLCSVAQRYTEAFFGQGTRLTVV.

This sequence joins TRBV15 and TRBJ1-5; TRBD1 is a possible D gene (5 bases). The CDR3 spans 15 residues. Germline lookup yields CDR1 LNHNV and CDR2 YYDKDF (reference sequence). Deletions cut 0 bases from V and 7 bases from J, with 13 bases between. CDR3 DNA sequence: TGTGCCACCAGCAGAGATTTGGGGGAAGGGCAGCCCCAGCATTTT. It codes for CATSRDLGEGQPQHF.

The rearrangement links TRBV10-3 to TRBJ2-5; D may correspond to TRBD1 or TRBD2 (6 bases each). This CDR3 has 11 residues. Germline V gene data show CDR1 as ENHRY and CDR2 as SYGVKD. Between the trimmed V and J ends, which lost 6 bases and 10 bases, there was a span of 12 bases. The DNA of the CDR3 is TGTGCCATCAGCTTAGGGGGGAACCAGTACTTC. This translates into CAISLGGNQYF.

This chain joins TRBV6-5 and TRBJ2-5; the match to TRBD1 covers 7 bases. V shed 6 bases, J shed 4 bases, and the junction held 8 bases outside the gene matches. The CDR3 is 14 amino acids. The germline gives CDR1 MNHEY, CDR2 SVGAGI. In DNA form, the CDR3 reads TGTGCCAGCAGACGTCACAGGGGTCTAGAGACCCAGTACTTC. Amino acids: CASRRHRGLETQYF.

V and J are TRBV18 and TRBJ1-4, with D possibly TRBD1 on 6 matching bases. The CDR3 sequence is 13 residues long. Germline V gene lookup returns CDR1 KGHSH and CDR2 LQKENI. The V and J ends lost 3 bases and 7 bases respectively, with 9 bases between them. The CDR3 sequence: CASSPGGGEKLFF. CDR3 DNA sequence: TGTGCCAGCTCACCGGGAGGGGGTGAAAAACTGTTTTTT.

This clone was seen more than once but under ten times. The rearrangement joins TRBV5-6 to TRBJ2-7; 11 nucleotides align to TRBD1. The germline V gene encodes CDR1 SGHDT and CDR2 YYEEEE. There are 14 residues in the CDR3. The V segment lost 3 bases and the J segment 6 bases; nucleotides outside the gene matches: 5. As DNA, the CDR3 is TGTGCCAGCAGCTCGTGGACAGGGGGCTCCGAGCAGTACTTC. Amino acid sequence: CASSSWTGGSEQYF.

CDR3 sequence: CASSLRAGANVLTF. CDR3 nucleotide sequence: TGTGCCAGCAGCCTGAGGGCCGGGGCCAACGTCCTGACTTTC. The chain couples TRBV7-3 to TRBJ2-6, with D possibly being TRBD2 (5 bases). V lost 5 bases and J lost 4, with 9 bases in between. This CDR3 region has 14 residues. Germline CDR1 SGHTA, CDR2 FQGTGA.

CDR3 residues: CASSPPFRVGNTIYF. CDR3 nucleotides: TGTGCCAGCAGCCCCCCCTTCCGGGTCGGAAACACCATATATTTT. The chain uses TRBV7-9 and TRBJ1-3; D call uncertain. This CDR3 comprises 15 residues. The V and J ends lost 5 bases and 4 bases respectively, with 15 bases between them. Germline V gene data show CDR1 as SEHNR and CDR2 as FQNEAQ (reference sequence).

CDR3: CASGQGTGGYGYTF. In nucleotides, the CDR3 is TGTGCCAGTGGCCAGGGGACAGGGGGTTATGGCTACACCTTC. The chain employs TRBV19 and TRBJ1-2, with TRBD1 matching over 11 bases. The CDR3 totals 14 residues. Germline CDR1 and CDR2: LNHDA and SQIVND (reference sequence). Losses at the gene ends were 8 bases for V and 5 bases for J; bases not matched to a gene: 7.

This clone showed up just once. The chain's CDR3 is CASNLIGRGRTGELFF. In DNA form, the CDR3 reads TGTGCCAGCAACCTTATAGGAAGGGGGCGAACCGGGGAGCTGTTTTTT. The chain joins TRBV5-6 to TRBJ2-2; 7 bases agree with TRBD1. The CDR3 runs 16 residues. Germline-derived CDR1 and CDR2 are SGHDT and YYEEEE. V was pared by 6 bases and J by 5 bases, with 13 bases of the junction left unmatched. The entire variable domain, with the rest obtained from reference TRBV5-6 and TRBJ2-2, is as follows: DAGVTQSPTHLIKTRGQQVTLRCSPKSGHDTVSWYQQALGQGPQFIFQYYEEEERQRGNFPDRFSGHQFPNYSSELNVNALLLGDSALYLCASNLIGRGRTGELFFGEGSRLTVL.

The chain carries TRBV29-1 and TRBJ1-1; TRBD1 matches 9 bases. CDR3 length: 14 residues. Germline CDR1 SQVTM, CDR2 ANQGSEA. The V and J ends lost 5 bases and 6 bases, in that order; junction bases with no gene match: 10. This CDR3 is CSVLFRDRVSEAFF. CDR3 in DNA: TGCAGCGTTCTGTTTAGGGACAGGGTATCTGAAGCTTTCTTT.

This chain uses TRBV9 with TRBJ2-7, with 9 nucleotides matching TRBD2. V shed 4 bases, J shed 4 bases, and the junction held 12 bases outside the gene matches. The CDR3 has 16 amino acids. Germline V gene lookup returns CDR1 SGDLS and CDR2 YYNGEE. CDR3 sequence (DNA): TGTGCCAGCAGCTCTCGCTTACTAGCGGGTGTGTACGAGCAGTACTTC. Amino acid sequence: CASSSRLLAGVYEQYF.

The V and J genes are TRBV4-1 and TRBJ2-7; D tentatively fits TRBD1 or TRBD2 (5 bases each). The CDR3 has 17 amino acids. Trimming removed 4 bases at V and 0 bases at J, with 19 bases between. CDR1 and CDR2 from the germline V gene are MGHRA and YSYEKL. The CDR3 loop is CASSRVVAGTHSYEQYF. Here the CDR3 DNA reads TGCGCCAGCAGCCGGGTGGTGGCCGGGACCCACTCCTACGAGCAGTACTTC.